The 10 T cell receptor beta chains below come from one sample, sequenced in a study of T cell repertoires in cytomegalovirus infection. Each CDR3 protein is one row after TCRdb ran MiXCR on the reads. This sample has hundreds of thousands of distinct CDR3 sequences, with about 24% found just once. The specimen sequenced was CD8+ T cells from PBMCs. All receptors come from a human donor in good health (CMV status not recorded). Some clones in this sample may be carry-over from other donors' samples.

In its sample, this clonotype was seen once. V is TRBV29-1 and J is TRBJ2-2; no reliable D call. Per germline, CDR1 SQVTM and CDR2 ANQGSEA. The germline V and J ends were trimmed by 2 bases and 0 bases, with 10 bases remaining between them. The CDR3 contains 15 residues. The CDR3 nucleotides are TGCAGCGTTGAAAGGTCTGGGGCGAACACCGGGGAGCTGTTTTTT. The encoded protein is CSVERSGANTGELFF.

This clonotype was detected a few times. The chain recombines TRBV7-9 with TRBJ2-1; no reliable D call. The CDR3 sequence is 15 residues long. Germline V gene lookup returns CDR1 SEHNR and CDR2 FQNEAQ (reference sequence). The V end lost 5 bases, the J end lost 0 bases, and 11 bases lay between the germline ends. The CDR3 DNA is TGTGCCAGCAGCCGTGGTGCAGCCTCCTACAATGAGCAGTTCTTC. Residues: CASSRGAASYNEQFF.

This rearrangement joins TRBV7-6 to TRBJ1-6; D possibly corresponds to TRBD1 (6 bases). The V and J ends lost 5 bases and 6 bases respectively, with 20 bases between them. CDR1 and CDR2 (germline): SGHVS, FNYEAQ. The CDR3 is made up of 17 amino acids. For the CDR3, the DNA is TGTGCCAGCAGCCTCCCCCGAGGGGGGCGGACTAATTCACCCCTCCACTTT. This sequence encodes CASSLPRGGRTNSPLHF.

To note about this clonotype: This may stem from a read error, because a much larger clone lies one nucleotide away. It is likely a read error, because the conserved phenylalanine at the end of the CDR3 is missing. V and J are TRBV7-6 and TRBJ2-3, with 9 positions matching TRBD2. The V gene's germline CDR1 is SGHVS and CDR2 FNYEAQ. CDR3 length: 17 amino acids. V was pared by 6 bases and J by 2 bases, with 12 bases of the junction left unmatched. The CDR3 DNA is TGTGCCAGCAGTCCCCGGGATAGCGGGGGCCTCACAGATACGCAGTATTAT. Translation gives CASSPRDSGGLTDTQYY.

This clonotype was observed at least ten times. The chain joins TRBV7-9 to TRBJ1-2; unclear D gene. The V gene lost 4 bases and the J gene lost 9 bases, with 12 bases spanning the gap. The length of the CDR3 is 12 residues. Germline loops: CDR1 SEHNR, CDR2 FQNEAQ (reference sequence). The CDR3 nucleotides read TGTGCCAGCAGCTCTCCGGTAGGGCGCTACACCTTC. It is translated as CASSSPVGRYTF.

With regard to this clonotype: Sequence at one end of the junction differs from germline and may be a read error. V is TRBV12-3 or TRBV12-4 and J is TRBJ2-2, with 9 nucleotides matching TRBD1. The length of the CDR3 is 15 residues. The CDR3 loop reads CASRGDRVDTGVLFF. The DNA of the CDR3 is TGTGCCAGCAGGGGGGACAGGGTGGACACCGGGGTGCTGTTTTTT.

This clonotype was seen a handful of times. J is TRBJ1-2 and V is TRBV7-4; D gene uncertain. Germline loops: CDR1 SGHVT, CDR2 SQSDAQ. V was cut by 1 base and J by 5 bases, with 11 bases left in between. The CDR3 is 14 residues long. CDR3 sequence reads: CASSLGPAEYGYTF. The CDR3 DNA sequence: TGTGCCAGCAGCTTAGGCCCAGCAGAATATGGCTACACCTTC.

This clonotype was seen repeatedly, ten times or more. J is TRBJ2-6 and V is TRBV12-3 or TRBV12-4; 8 bases agree with TRBD1. The length of the CDR3 is 18 residues. Trimming at V came to 2 bases and at J to 3 bases, leaving 9 bases not matched to a gene. For the CDR3, the DNA is TGTGCCAGCAGTTTAAAAGACAGGGGAACGAGTGGGGCCAACGTCCTGACTTTC. Its translation is CASSLKDRGTSGANVLTF.

This clonotype was counted many times. The V gene is TRBV4-1, the J gene TRBJ2-5, with D possibly matching TRBD2 (5 bases). The CDR3 extends over 14 amino acids. Germline values: CDR1 MGHRA, CDR2 YSYEKL. V dropped 5 bases and J dropped 5 bases, with 15 bases sitting between them. The CDR3 DNA sequence: TGCGCCAGCAGCGAAAGCGGACTTGGGGAGACCCAGTACTTC. Translated, it gives CASSESGLGETQYF.

In this sample, this clonotype turned up a few times. The chain is built from TRBV5-5 and TRBJ1-2, with 7 bases identical to TRBD1. The CDR3 is made up of 12 amino acids. After removal of 4 bases from V and 8 bases from J, the junction contained 5 bases not matched to a gene. Germline V gene data show CDR1 as SGHKS and CDR2 as YYEKEE (reference sequence). The DNA of the CDR3 is TGTGCCAGCAGCCCAATGACAGGGGGCTACACCTTC. This gives the protein CASSPMTGGYTF.